Ten or more counts support the clone carrying this TCR beta chain. Antigen unknown. These data originate in a study of Graves' ophthalmopathy and Graves' hyperthyroidism. On the study more broadly: Stable hyperthyroidism was defined by absence of ophthalmopathy within 18 months of follow-up. Study-wide findings and caveats: Researchers report that a 13-signature model separated ophthalmopathy from stable hyperthyroidism, posting about 88% sensitivity and 75% to 84% specificity. Most expanded clonotypes from thyroid (those above 0.001 frequency) were also found in blood.

TCR beta CDR3 regions were amplified from RNA transcripts. First-round RT-PCR used HTBI primers; second-round multiplex PCR followed. MiXCR was run by TCRdb on the multiplex PCR reads, yielding one entry per CDR3 protein. The sample lists over a million distinct CDR3 sequences, about two fifths seen once, with 11% in the top ten. Pregnancy or lactation, uncontrolled infections and other autoimmune diseases were grounds for excluding patients. V gave up 6 bases and J gave up 5 bases, with 13 bases separating them. The CDR3 totals 13 residues. The sample comprised peripheral blood or thyroid tissue (not recorded which). The V gene is TRBV12-3 or TRBV12-4, the J gene TRBJ2-5, with D possibly TRBD1 on 5 matching bases. The clonotype originates from an adult man with Graves' hyperthyroidism. In DNA, the CDR3 is TGTGCCAGCAGCCCACCCAGGGTGGAGACCCAGTACTTC. As protein: CASSPPRVETQYF.